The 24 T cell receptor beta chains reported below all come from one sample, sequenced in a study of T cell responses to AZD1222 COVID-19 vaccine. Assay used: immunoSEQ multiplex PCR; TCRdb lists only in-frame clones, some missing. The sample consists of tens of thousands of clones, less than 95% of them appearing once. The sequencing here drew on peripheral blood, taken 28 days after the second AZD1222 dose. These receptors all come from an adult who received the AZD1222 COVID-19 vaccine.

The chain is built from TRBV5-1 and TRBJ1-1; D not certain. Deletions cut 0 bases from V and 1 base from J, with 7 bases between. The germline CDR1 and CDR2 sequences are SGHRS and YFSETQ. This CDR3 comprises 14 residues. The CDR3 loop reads CASSLVPPNTEAFF. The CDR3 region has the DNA TGCGCCAGCAGCTTGGTCCCCCCGAACACTGAAGCTTTCTTT.

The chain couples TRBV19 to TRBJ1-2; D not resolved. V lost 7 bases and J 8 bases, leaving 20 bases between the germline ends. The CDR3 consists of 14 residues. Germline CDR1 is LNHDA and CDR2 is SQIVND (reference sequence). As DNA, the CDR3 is TGTGCCAGTACCTTATCATATATCCCGAGCGGCTACACCTTC. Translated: CASTLSYIPSGYTF.

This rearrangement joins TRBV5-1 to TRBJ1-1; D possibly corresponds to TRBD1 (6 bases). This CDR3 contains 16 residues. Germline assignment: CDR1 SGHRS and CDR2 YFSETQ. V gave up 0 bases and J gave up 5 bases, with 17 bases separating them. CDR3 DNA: TGCGCCAGCAGCTTGGAGGGGGTGAGGAGAGGGACTGAAGCTTTCTTT. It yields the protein CASSLEGVRRGTEAFF.

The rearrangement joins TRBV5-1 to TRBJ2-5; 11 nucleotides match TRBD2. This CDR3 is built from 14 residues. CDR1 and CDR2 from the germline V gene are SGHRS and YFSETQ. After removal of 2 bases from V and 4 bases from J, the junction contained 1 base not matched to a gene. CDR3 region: CASSFTSGGETQYF. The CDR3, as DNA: TGCGCCAGCAGCTTTACTAGCGGGGGAGAGACCCAGTACTTC.

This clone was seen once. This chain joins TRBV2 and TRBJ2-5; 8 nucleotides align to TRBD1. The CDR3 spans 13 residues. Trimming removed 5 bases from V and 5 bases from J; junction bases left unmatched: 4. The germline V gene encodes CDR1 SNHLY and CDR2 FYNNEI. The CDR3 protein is CASSTGTGETQYF. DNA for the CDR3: TGTGCCAGCAGTACCGGGACAGGCGAGACCCAGTACTTC.

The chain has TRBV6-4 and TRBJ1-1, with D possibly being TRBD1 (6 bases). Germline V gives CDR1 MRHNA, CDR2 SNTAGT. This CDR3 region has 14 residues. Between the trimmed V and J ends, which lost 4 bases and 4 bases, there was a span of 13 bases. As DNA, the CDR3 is TGTGCCAGCAGTGCCCAGGGGTCAATCACTGAAGCTTTCTTT. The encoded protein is CASSAQGSITEAFF.

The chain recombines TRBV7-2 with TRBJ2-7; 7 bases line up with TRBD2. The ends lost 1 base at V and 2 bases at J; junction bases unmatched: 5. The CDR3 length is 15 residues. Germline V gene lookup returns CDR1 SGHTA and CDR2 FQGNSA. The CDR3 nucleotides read TGTGCCAGCAGCTTAGTCGCGGGAGACCCCTACGAGCAGTACTTC. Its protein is CASSLVAGDPYEQYF.

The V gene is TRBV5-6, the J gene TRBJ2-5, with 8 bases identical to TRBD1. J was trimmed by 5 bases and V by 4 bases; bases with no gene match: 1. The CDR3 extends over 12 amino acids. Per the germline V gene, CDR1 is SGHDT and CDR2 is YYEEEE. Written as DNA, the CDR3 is TGTGCCAGCAGCAGGGACAGGGAGACCCAGTACTTC. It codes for CASSRDRETQYF.

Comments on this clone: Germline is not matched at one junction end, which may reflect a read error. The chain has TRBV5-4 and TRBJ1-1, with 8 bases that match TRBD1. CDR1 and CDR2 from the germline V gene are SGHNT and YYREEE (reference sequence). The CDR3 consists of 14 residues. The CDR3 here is CASSLDGTGTNLAF. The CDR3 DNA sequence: TGTGCCAGCAGCTTGGATGGGACAGGAACTAACCTCGCCTTT.

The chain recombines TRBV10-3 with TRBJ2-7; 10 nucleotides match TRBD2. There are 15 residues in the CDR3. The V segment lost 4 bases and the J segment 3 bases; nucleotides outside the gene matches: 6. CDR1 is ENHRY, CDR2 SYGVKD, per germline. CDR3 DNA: TGTGCCATCAGTGGACCCGGGACTAGCGACTACGAGCAGTACTTC. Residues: CAISGPGTSDYEQYF.

The CDR3 DNA reads as TGTGCCAGCGGACAGAACGGGGGACTAAACGTCAAACTGTTTTTT. Encoded protein: CASGQNGGLNVKLFF. This rearrangement joins TRBV7-8 to TRBJ1-4; possibly TRBD1 for D (6 bases). The CDR3 has 15 residues. Trimming stripped 8 bases from V and 11 bases from J, with 24 bases between. Germline V gene data show CDR1 as SGHVS and CDR2 as FQNEAQ.

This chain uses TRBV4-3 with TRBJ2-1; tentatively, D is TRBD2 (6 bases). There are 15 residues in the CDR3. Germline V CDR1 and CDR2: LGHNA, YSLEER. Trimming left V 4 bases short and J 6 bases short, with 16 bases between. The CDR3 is CASSLLTSGVNEQFF. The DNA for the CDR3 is TGCGCCAGCAGCCTCTTGACTAGTGGGGTCAATGAGCAGTTCTTC.

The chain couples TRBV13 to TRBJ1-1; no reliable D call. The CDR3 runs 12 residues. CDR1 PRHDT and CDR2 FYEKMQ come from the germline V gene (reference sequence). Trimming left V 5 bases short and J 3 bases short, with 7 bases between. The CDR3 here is CASSNGDTEAFF. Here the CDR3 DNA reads TGTGCCAGCAGCAATGGGGACACTGAAGCTTTCTTT. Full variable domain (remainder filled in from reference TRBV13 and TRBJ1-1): AAGVIQSPRHLIKEKRETATLKCYPIPRHDTVYWYQQGPGQDPQFLISFYEKMQSDKGSIPDRFSAQQFSDYHSELNMSSLELGDSALYFCASSNGDTEAFFGQGTRLTVV.

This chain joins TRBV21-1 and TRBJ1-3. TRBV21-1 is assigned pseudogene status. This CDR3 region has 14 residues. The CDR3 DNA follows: TGTGCCAGCAGCAAGGGTTACTCTGGAAACACCATATATTTT. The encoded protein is CASSKGYSGNTIYF.

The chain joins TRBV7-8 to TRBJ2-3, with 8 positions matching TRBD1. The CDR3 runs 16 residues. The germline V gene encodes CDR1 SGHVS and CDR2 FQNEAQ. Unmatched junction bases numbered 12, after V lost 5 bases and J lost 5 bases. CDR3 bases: TGTGCCAGCAGCGCCTCCAGGGGGCGCGGAAAAGATACGCAGTATTTT. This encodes CASSASRGRGKDTQYF. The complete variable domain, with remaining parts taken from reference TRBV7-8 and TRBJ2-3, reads GAGVSQSPRYKVAKRGQDVALRCDPISGHVSLFWYQQALGQGPEFLTYFQNEAQLDKSGLPSDRFFAERPEGSVSTLKIQRTQQEDSAVYLCASSASRGRGKDTQYFGPGTRLTVL.

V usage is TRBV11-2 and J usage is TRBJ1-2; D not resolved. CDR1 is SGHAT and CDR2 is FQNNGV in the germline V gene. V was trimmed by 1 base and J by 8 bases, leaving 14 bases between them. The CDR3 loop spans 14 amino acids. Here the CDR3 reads CASSLGDYLGGYTF. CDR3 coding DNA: TGTGCCAGCAGCTTAGGAGACTACTTGGGGGGCTACACCTTC.

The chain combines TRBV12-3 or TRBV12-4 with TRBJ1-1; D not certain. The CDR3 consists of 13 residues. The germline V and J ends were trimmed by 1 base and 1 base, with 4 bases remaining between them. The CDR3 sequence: CASSLGPNTEAFF. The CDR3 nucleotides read TGTGCCAGCAGTTTAGGCCCGAACACTGAAGCTTTCTTT.

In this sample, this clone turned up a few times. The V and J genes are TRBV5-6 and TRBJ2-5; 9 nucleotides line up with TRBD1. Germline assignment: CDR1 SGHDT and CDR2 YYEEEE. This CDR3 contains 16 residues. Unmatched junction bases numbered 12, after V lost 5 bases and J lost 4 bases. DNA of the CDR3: TGTGCCAGCAGTAGCACAGGGGGCCAGGGTTTAGAGACCCAGTACTTC. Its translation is CASSSTGGQGLETQYF. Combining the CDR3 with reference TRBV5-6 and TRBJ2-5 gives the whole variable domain DAGVTQSPTHLIKTRGQQVTLRCSPKSGHDTVSWYQQALGQGPQFIFQYYEEEERQRGNFPDRFSGHQFPNYSSELNVNALLLGDSALYLCASSSTGGQGLETQYFGPGTRLLVL.

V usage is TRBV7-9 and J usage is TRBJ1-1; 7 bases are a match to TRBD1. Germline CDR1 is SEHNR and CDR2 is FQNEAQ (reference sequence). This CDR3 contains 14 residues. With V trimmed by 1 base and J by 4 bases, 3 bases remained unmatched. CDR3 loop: CASSLGQGFTEAFF. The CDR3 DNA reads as TGTGCCAGCAGCTTAGGACAGGGTTTCACTGAAGCTTTCTTT. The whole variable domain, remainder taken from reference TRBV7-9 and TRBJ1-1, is DTGVSQNPRHKITKRGQNVTFRCDPISEHNRLYWYRQTLGQGPEFLTYFQNEAQLEKSRLLSDRFSAERPKGSFSTLEIQRTEQGDSAMYLCASSLGQGFTEAFFGQGTRLTVV.

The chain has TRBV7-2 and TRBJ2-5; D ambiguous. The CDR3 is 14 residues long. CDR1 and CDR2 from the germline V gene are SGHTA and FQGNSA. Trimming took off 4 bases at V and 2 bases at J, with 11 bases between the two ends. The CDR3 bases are TGTGCCAGCAGCTCCCGGAGACTGCAAGAGACCCAGTACTTC. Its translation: CASSSRRLQETQYF.

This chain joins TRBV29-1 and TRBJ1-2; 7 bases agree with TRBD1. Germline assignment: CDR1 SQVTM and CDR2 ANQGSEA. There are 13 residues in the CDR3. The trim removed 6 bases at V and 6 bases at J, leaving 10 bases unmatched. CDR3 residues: CSVGTTGLDGYTF. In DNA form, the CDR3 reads TGCAGCGTCGGCACGACAGGGCTTGATGGCTACACCTTC.

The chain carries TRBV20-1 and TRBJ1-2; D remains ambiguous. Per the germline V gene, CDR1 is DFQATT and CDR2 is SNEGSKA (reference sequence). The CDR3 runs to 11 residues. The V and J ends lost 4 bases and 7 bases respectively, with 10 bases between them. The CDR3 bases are TGCAGTGCTACAGCGTCGTCTGGCTACACCTTC. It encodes CSATASSGYTF.

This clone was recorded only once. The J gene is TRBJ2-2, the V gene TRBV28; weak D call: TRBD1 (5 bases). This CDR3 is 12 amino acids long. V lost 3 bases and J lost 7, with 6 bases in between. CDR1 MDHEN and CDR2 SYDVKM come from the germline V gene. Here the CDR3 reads CASSFQGGELFF. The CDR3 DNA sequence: TGTGCCAGCAGTTTCCAGGGCGGGGAGCTGTTTTTT. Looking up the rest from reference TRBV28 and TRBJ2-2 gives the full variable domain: DVKVTQSSRYLVKRTGEKVFLECVQDMDHENMFWYRQDPGLGLRLIYFSYDVKMKEKGDIPEGYSVSREKKERFSLILESASTNQTSMYLCASSFQGGELFFGEGSRLTVL.

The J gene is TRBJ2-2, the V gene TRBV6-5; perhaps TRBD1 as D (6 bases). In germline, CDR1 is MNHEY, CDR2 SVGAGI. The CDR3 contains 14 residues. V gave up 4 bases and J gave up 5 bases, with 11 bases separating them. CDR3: CASSWGQQTGELFF. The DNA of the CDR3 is TGTGCCAGCAGTTGGGGACAACAAACCGGGGAGCTGTTTTTT.